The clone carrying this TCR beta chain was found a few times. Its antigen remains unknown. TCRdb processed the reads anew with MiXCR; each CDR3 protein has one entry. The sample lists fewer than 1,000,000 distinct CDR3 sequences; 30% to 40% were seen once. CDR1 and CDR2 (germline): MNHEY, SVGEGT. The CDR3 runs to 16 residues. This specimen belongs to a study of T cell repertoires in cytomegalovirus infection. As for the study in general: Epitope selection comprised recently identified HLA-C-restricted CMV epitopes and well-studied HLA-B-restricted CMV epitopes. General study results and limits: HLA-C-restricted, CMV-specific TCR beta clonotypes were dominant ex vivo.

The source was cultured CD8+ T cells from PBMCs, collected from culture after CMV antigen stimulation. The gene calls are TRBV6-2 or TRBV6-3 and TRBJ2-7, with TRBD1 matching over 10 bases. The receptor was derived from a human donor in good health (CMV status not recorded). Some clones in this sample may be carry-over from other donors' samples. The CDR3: CASSYSRDRGSHEQYV. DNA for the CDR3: TGTGCCAGCAGTTACTCGAGGGACAGGGGCTCCCACGAGCAGTACGTC.